This TCR beta chain comes out of a study of blood T cell repertoires in COVID-19. At the level of the study: The United States, Italy and Spain provided the acute and convalescent COVID-19 samples. From T cells, B-cell-depleted T cells, or PBMCs came the material, which was cDNA or gDNA.

TCRdb's table, derived via immunoSEQ multiplex PCR, lists solely in-frame clones and lacks some. The top ten hold about 6.8% of the sample, which has more than 60,000 clones, around 87% seen once. The CDR3 contains 17 residues. The J segment lost 4 bases and the V segment lost 5 bases, leaving 14 bases of the junction unmatched. Germline CDR1 is LNHDA and CDR2 is SQIVND (reference sequence). Material: peripheral blood. The receptor's source is a man aged 55 to 70 with acute or convalescent COVID-19. The V call is TRBV19, the J call TRBJ1-2; 9 nucleotides match TRBD1. CDR3 bases: TGTGCCAGTAGTGCCCCATCGGGACAGGGAGATGGCTATGGCTACACCTTC. This encodes CASSAPSGQGDGYGYTF. The whole variable domain, filled in from reference TRBV19 and TRBJ1-2, reads DGGITQSPKYLFRKEGQNVTLSCEQNLNHDAMYWYRQDPGQGLRLIYYSQIVNDFQKGDIAEGYSVSREKKESFPLTVTSAQKNPTAFYLCASSAPSGQGDGYGYTFGSGTRLTVV.